These 25 T cell receptor beta chains share one sample of origin, sequenced in a study of cytomegalovirus exposure and HLA in healthy donors. PCR employed 60 Vbeta and 13 Jbeta primers. Generated by immunoSEQ multiplex PCR, the TCRdb table keeps only in-frame clones and is missing some. The sample gives a few hundred thousand clones, about four fifths of which show up once; around 3% is in the top ten. Sample: PBMCs. The receptor source for this set is a man aged 25 to 40 in good health and CMV-seronegative.

This clone was found once. The gene calls are TRBV9 and TRBJ1-4, with 8 bases aligning to TRBD1. CDR1 and CDR2 (germline): SGDLS, YYNGEE. V was pared by 0 bases and J by 9 bases, with 10 bases of the junction left unmatched. CDR3 length: 16 amino acids. The CDR3 nucleotides are TGTGCCAGCAGCGTAGTAGGGCAGGGGGCAAGTAAAAAACTGTTTTTT. Protein sequence: CASSVVGQGASKKLFF.

The rearrangement joins TRBV6-1 to TRBJ2-2, with TRBD2 matching over 7 bases. The trim removed 5 bases at V and 5 bases at J, leaving 5 bases unmatched. CDR3 length: 14 amino acids. Germline V gives CDR1 MNHNS, CDR2 SASEGT. The CDR3 spells CASSFEGGTGELFF. The CDR3 DNA is TGTGCCAGCAGTTTTGAGGGAGGGACCGGGGAGCTGTTTTTT.

This chain links TRBV9 with TRBJ2-3, with D possibly being TRBD1 (6 bases). The CDR3 is made up of 16 amino acids. The V gene's germline CDR1 is SGDLS and CDR2 YYNGEE. With 0 bases removed from V and 0 bases from J, the gap between germline ends came to 11 bases. CDR3: CASSVVQGTSTDTQYF. The CDR3 nucleotides read TGTGCCAGCAGCGTAGTGCAGGGGACGAGCACAGATACGCAGTATTTT.

The CDR3 DNA follows: TGTGCCAGCAGCTTGGCTGGGACATCCCAAGAGACCCAGTACTTC. It codes for CASSLAGTSQETQYF. The chain joins TRBV5-6 to TRBJ2-5; a weak D match, TRBD1 (6 bases). This CDR3 is 15 amino acids long. Germline CDR1 is SGHDT and CDR2 is YYEEEE. Trimming left V 0 bases short and J 1 base short, with 10 bases between. Variable domain in full (rest from reference TRBV5-6 and TRBJ2-5): DAGVTQSPTHLIKTRGQQVTLRCSPKSGHDTVSWYQQALGQGPQFIFQYYEEEERQRGNFPDRFSGHQFPNYSSELNVNALLLGDSALYLCASSLAGTSQETQYFGPGTRLLVL.

The chain's CDR3 is CASSPRVATLYEQYF. In DNA, the CDR3 is TGTGCCAGCAGCCCCCGGGTCGCAACCCTCTACGAGCAGTACTTC. The chain couples TRBV27 to TRBJ2-7; D gene unclear. CDR3 size: 15 residues. The V gene lost 6 bases and the J gene lost 3 bases, with 18 bases spanning the gap. The germline CDR1 and CDR2 sequences are MNHEY and SMNVEV (reference sequence).

The genes are TRBV4-1 and TRBJ1-2; no definite D call. The CDR3 loop spans 14 amino acids. V lost 3 bases, J lost 7 bases, and 15 bases lay in between. In germline, CDR1 is MGHRA, CDR2 YSYEKL. CDR3 in amino acids: CASSHLDGVSGYTF. The CDR3 region has the DNA TGCGCCAGCAGCCATCTCGATGGAGTTTCTGGCTACACCTTC.

To note about this clone: At one of its ends the junction is not consistent with the germline gene, which may arise from a read error. CDR3 coding DNA: TGTACCACCAGCAGAGATCTGGGGGGGCCCCAGCATTTT. Its translation: CTTSRDLGGPQHF. The J gene is TRBJ1-5, the V gene TRBV15, with D tentatively TRBD1 (5 bases). Germline V gene lookup returns CDR1 LNHNV and CDR2 YYDKDF (reference sequence). This CDR3 has 13 residues.

The V gene is TRBV4-1, the J gene TRBJ2-3, with 10 bases that match TRBD2. In germline, CDR1 is MGHRA, CDR2 YSYEKL. With 1 base clipped from V and 4 bases from J, the junction kept 5 bases outside the gene matches. The length of the CDR3 is 16 residues. CDR3 sequence reads: CASSQVSAGGPDTQYF. CDR3 bases: TGCGCCAGCAGCCAAGTCTCAGCGGGGGGGCCAGATACGCAGTATTTT.

This clone has just one count. This rearrangement joins TRBV9 to TRBJ2-3; 11 positions agree with TRBD2. Germline V gene sequence: CDR1 SGDLS, CDR2 YYNGEE. The V and J ends lost 1 base and 10 bases, in that order; junction bases with no gene match: 11. CDR3 size: 16 residues. DNA of the CDR3: TGTGCCAGCAGCGTAACTCCCTTAGCGGGGGGGCTTGCGCAGTATTTT. Translating gives CASSVTPLAGGLAQYF.

The genes are TRBV4-1 and TRBJ1-1, with D unresolved. Germline CDR1 is MGHRA and CDR2 is YSYEKL. This CDR3 contains 17 residues. V was shortened by 1 base and J by 0 bases, with 15 bases between the two germline ends. The CDR3 region has the DNA TGCGCCAGCAGCCAAGCGCCCTGGAGGCCTATGAACACTGAAGCTTTCTTT. Translation gives CASSQAPWRPMNTEAFF.

The gene calls are TRBV7-9 and TRBJ2-5; 7 bases map to TRBD2. Trimming at V came to 5 bases and at J to 7 bases, leaving 7 bases not matched to a gene. Germline values: CDR1 SEHNR, CDR2 FQNEAQ (reference sequence). This CDR3 is built from 13 residues. The CDR3 region is CASSTQGEGTQYF. The CDR3 coding sequence is TGTGCCAGCAGCACCCAAGGGGAGGGGACCCAGTACTTC.

The rearrangement uses TRBV5-1 and TRBJ2-2, with 8 nucleotides matching TRBD2. Losses at the gene ends were 0 bases for V and 7 bases for J; bases not matched to a gene: 11. The CDR3 is 17 amino acids. Germline CDR1 and CDR2: SGHRS and YFSETQ. The CDR3 region is CASSLEGTRARSGELFF. CDR3 DNA: TGCGCCAGCAGCTTGGAGGGGACTAGAGCCCGCAGCGGGGAGCTGTTTTTT.

This clone has a single count. Here the CDR3 reads CSVERGTGELFF. The DNA of the CDR3 is TGCAGCGTTGAACGGGGAACCGGGGAGCTGTTTTTT. V usage is TRBV29-1 and J usage is TRBJ2-2; TRBD2 might be the D (5 bases). The germline V gene has CDR1 SQVTM and CDR2 ANQGSEA. The CDR3 totals 12 residues. V lost 2 bases and J lost 5, with 6 bases in between.

J is TRBJ1-2 and V is TRBV7-9; tentatively, D is TRBD1 (6 bases). Germline V CDR1 and CDR2: SEHNR, FQNEAQ (reference sequence). This CDR3 spans 17 amino acids. Trimming took off 1 base at V and 4 bases at J, with 19 bases between the two ends. CDR3 DNA: TGTGCCAGCAGCTTAGGACCTCAACAGGTGGGGGCCTATGGCTACACCTTC. This codes for CASSLGPQQVGAYGYTF. The complete variable domain, with remaining parts taken from reference TRBV7-9 and TRBJ1-2, reads DTGVSQNPRHKITKRGQNVTFRCDPISEHNRLYWYRQTLGQGPEFLTYFQNEAQLEKSRLLSDRFSAERPKGSFSTLEIQRTEQGDSAMYLCASSLGPQQVGAYGYTFGSGTRLTVV.

CDR3 amino acids: CASSQEQGPGGDGYTF. The CDR3 nucleotides read TGCGCCAGCAGCCAAGAACAGGGGCCTGGTGGGGATGGCTACACCTTC. The gene calls are TRBV4-1 and TRBJ1-2; 7 bases align to TRBD1. From germline, CDR1 is MGHRA and CDR2 YSYEKL. Losses at the gene ends were 0 bases for V and 6 bases for J; bases not matched to a gene: 10. The CDR3 is made up of 16 amino acids.

This chain uses TRBV4-3 with TRBJ2-7, with 7 bases aligning to TRBD2. The germline V gene has CDR1 LGHNA and CDR2 YSLEER. V gave up 3 bases and J gave up 2 bases; unmatched junction bases: 4. CDR3 length equals 14 residues. The CDR3: CASSQGDYPYEQYF. The CDR3, as DNA: TGCGCCAGCAGCCAGGGGGACTACCCCTACGAGCAGTACTTC.

The chain has TRBV27 and TRBJ2-7; TRBD1 agrees at 7 bases. The CDR3 sequence is 13 residues long. Trimming took 6 bases from V and 2 from J; bases not matched to a gene: 4. Germline CDR1 MNHEY, CDR2 SMNVEV (reference sequence). CDR3 DNA: TGTGCCAGCAGCCGGGACAGACCCTACGAGCAGTACTTC. It encodes CASSRDRPYEQYF.

The chain has TRBV29-1 and TRBJ2-3, with no clear D. This CDR3 comprises 12 residues. The V gene's germline CDR1 is SQVTM and CDR2 ANQGSEA. The germline V and J ends were trimmed by 3 bases and 5 bases, with 9 bases remaining between them. The DNA for the CDR3 is TGCAGCGTTGATTTAGCACTAGATACGCAGTATTTT. Protein sequence: CSVDLALDTQYF.

CDR3 region: CASNSTRGQKNTEAFF. The CDR3, as DNA: TGTGCCAGCAACTCCACCCGCGGGCAGAAAAACACTGAAGCTTTCTTT. The chain has TRBV11-2 and TRBJ1-1, with D unresolved. The V end was cut by 7 bases, the J end by 2 bases, with 20 bases between. The germline CDR1 and CDR2 sequences are SGHAT and FQNNGV. There are 16 residues in the CDR3.

The sample holds one count of this clone. The rearrangement links TRBV7-9 to TRBJ2-1, with 7 bases identical to TRBD1. V shed 5 bases and J 8 bases; nucleotides not matched to a gene: 15. This CDR3 comprises 16 residues. CDR1 SEHNR and CDR2 FQNEAQ come from the germline V gene (reference sequence). CDR3: CASSPPRQGPEDEQFF. The CDR3 DNA reads TGTGCCAGCAGCCCACCACGACAGGGTCCGGAGGATGAGCAGTTCTTC.

This clone occurred once. The rearrangement joins TRBV14 to TRBJ1-3; D possibly corresponds to TRBD1 (6 bases). V was pared by 9 bases and J by 0 bases, with 9 bases between. This CDR3 is 13 amino acids long. CDR1 is SGHDN, CDR2 FVKESK, per germline. This chain's CDR3 is CARSGHSGNTIYF. The DNA of the CDR3 is TGTGCCAGATCGGGACACTCTGGAAACACCATATATTTT.

The V and J genes are TRBV27 and TRBJ2-7; perhaps TRBD1 as D (6 bases). Germline V gene lookup returns CDR1 MNHEY and CDR2 SMNVEV (reference sequence). The V end lost 5 bases, the J end lost 0 bases, and 17 bases lay between the germline ends. The CDR3 is 16 amino acids. CDR3 nucleotides: TGTGCCAGCAGTCAGTTACAGGGCTCTCCCTCCTACGAGCAGTACTTC. This codes for CASSQLQGSPSYEQYF.

This chain links TRBV5-1 with TRBJ2-7; 7 nucleotides agree with TRBD1. J was trimmed by 3 bases and V by 2 bases; bases with no gene match: 5. The CDR3 totals 14 residues. CDR1 and CDR2 from the germline V gene are SGHRS and YFSETQ. CDR3 DNA: TGCGCCAGCAGCTTTAGCCAGGGGGACTACGAGCAGTACTTC. Protein product: CASSFSQGDYEQYF. The full variable domain, its missing parts supplied by reference TRBV5-1 and TRBJ2-7, is KAGVTQTPRYLIKTRGQQVTLSCSPISGHRSVSWYQQTPGQGLQFLFEYFSETQRNKGNFPGRFSGRQFSNSRSEMNVSTLELGDSALYLCASSFSQGDYEQYFGPGTRLTVT.

This chain uses TRBV4-1 with TRBJ1-5; a weak D match, TRBD1 (6 bases). Germline V gene lookup returns CDR1 MGHRA and CDR2 YSYEKL. V lost 0 bases and J lost 5, with 11 bases in between. The CDR3 has 15 amino acids. The chain's CDR3 is CASSQDGTPYQPQHF. The CDR3 DNA is TGCGCCAGCAGCCAAGACGGGACACCATATCAGCCCCAGCATTTT.

This clone was observed a single time. V usage is TRBV18 and J usage is TRBJ2-5; D is perhaps TRBD2 (5 bases). The CDR3 consists of 15 residues. Germline loops: CDR1 KGHSH, CDR2 LQKENI. V gave up 3 bases and J gave up 2 bases, with 13 bases separating them. CDR3: CASSPDYPFQETQYF. CDR3 in DNA: TGTGCCAGCTCACCCGACTACCCCTTTCAAGAGACCCAGTACTTC.